This T cell receptor beta chain is drawn from a study of T cell responses to AZD1222 COVID-19 vaccine. TCRdb keeps only in-frame clones here, not all; method: immunoSEQ multiplex PCR. In the table there are some 180,000 clones, approximately 89% of which are singletons. The J segment lost 7 bases and the V segment lost 1 base, leaving 11 bases of the junction unmatched. Germline CDR1 is MGHRA and CDR2 is YSYEKL. The CDR3 is made up of 17 amino acids. This TCR was sampled from an adult who received the AZD1222 COVID-19 vaccine. J is TRBJ2-1 and V is TRBV4-1; 9 bases map to TRBD1. Sequences were derived from peripheral blood, sampled 28 days after the second AZD1222 dose. CDR3 in amino acids: CASSQVEDRGRRNEQFF. CDR3 nucleotide sequence: TGCGCCAGCAGCCAAGTAGAGGACAGGGGCCGCCGAAATGAGCAGTTCTTC.